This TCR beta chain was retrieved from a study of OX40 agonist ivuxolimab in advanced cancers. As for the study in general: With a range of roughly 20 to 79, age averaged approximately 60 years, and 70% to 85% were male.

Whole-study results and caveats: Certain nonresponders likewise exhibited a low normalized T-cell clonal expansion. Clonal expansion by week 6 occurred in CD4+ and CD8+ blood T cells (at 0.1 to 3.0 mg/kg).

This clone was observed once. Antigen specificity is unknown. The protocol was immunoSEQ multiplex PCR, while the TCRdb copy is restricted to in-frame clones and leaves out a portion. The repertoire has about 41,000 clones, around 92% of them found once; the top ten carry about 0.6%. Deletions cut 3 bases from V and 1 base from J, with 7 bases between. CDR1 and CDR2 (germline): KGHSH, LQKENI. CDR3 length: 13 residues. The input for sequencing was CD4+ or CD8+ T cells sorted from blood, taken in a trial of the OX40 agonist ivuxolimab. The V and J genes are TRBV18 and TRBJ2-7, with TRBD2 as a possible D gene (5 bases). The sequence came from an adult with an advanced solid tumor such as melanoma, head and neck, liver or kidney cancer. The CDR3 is CASSPDFSYEQYF. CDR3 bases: TGTGCCAGCTCACCGGACTTTTCCTACGAGCAGTACTTC.